Sequencing of this T cell receptor (beta chain) was carried out in a study of blood T cell repertoires in COVID-19. Looking at the study overall: From the United States, Italy and Spain came samples of acute and convalescent COVID-19.

From germline, CDR1 is SGHVS and CDR2 FQNEAQ. The V end lost 7 bases, the J end lost 5 bases, and 22 bases lay between the germline ends. This CDR3 has 16 residues. TCRdb keeps only in-frame clones here, not all; method: immunoSEQ multiplex PCR. The table lists 93,000 or so clones, about 89% of them singletons. Sequenced sample: peripheral blood. The sequence was collected from a woman aged 60-70 years with acute or convalescent COVID-19. This chain connects TRBV7-8 to TRBJ2-3, with D possibly matching TRBD1 (6 bases). Here the CDR3 DNA reads TGTGCCAGCACTTCCGGGCCAGGAGTCAGGGGAGATACGCAGTATTTT. Residues: CASTSGPGVRGDTQYF.